Reported below is one TCR beta chain. This sample was included in a study of T cells in Graves' hyperthyroidism and ophthalmopathy. Amplification of TCR beta CDR3 regions used RNA as the template. A first-round RT-PCR of the TCR CDR3 used the HTBI primer set. TCRdb re-analysed the multiplex PCR reads in MiXCR, keeping a single row per CDR3 protein. The sample carries 400,000 to 600,000 distinct CDR3 sequences, 15% to 20% recorded once. Duration under 3 months, a NOSPECS grade of at least 4, and a Clinical Activity Score of at least 3 characterized the ophthalmopathy patients. V was clipped by 1 base and J by 1 base, with 7 bases between them. This CDR3 comprises 14 residues. Germline lookup yields CDR1 MGHRA and CDR2 YSYEKL.

The chain carries TRBV4-1 and TRBJ1-2, with D tentatively TRBD1 (5 bases). Material for sequencing was blood. The sequence came from a woman aged 25 to 39 with Graves' ophthalmopathy. CDR3 amino acids: CASSQVGDNYGYTF. CDR3 bases: TGCGCCAGCAGCCAAGTAGGGGATAACTATGGCTACACCTTC.